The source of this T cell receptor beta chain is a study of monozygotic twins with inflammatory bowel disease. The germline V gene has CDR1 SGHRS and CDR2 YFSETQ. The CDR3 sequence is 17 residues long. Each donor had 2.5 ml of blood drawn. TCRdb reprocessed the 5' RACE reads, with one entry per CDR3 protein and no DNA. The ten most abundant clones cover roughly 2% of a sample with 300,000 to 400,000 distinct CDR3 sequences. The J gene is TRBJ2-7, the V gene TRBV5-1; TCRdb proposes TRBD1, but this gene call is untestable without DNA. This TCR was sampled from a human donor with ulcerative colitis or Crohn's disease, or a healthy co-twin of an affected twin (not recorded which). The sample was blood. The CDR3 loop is CASSLATDRSFSYEQYF.